The source of this T cell receptor beta chain is a study of spatial heterogeneity in lung cancer. Study-wide context: Where present, follow-up PBMC were sequenced a median of about 2 years after resection. Combinations of a unique TCR and a UMI were tallied in raw reads, and on average each appeared more than ten times.

Time point here: blood at routine non-recurrence follow-up after resection. Whole RNA from tumor, nontumor lung or frozen PBMC was sequenced unsorted. There are many counts of this clonotype. The germline V gene encodes CDR1 SEHNR and CDR2 FQNEAQ (reference sequence). V gave up 5 bases and J gave up 8 bases; unmatched junction bases: 3. This CDR3 region has 12 residues. Every cDNA TCR molecule received its own unique molecular identifier. A single record per CDR3 protein comes from TCRdb applying MiXCR to the 5' RACE reads. The sample has 35,000 to 45,000 distinct CDR3 sequences, approximately 8% seen once.

The source is a male donor with early-stage non-small cell lung cancer. Specimen: PBMCs, collected at follow-up. The rearrangement links TRBV7-9 to TRBJ1-2; 9 bases are a match to TRBD1. CDR3 region: CASSRDREGYTF. As DNA, the CDR3 is TGTGCCAGCAGCCGGGACAGGGAAGGCTACACCTTC.